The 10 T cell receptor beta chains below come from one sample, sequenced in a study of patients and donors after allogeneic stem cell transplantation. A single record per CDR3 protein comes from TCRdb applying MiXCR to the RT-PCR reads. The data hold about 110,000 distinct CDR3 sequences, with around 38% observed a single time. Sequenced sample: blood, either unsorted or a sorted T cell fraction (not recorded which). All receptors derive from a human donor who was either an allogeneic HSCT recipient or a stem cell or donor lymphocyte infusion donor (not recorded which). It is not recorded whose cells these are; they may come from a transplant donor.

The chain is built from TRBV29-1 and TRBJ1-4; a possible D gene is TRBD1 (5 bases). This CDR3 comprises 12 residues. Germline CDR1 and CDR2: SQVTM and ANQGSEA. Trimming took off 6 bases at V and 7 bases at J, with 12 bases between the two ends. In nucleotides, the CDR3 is TGCAGCGTCGGGGAAAGGGGTGAAAAACTGTTTTTT. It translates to CSVGERGEKLFF.

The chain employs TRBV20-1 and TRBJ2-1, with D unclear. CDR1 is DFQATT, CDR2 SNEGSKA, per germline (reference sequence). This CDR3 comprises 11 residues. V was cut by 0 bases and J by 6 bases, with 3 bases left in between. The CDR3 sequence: CSARDPNEQFF. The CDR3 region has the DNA TGCAGTGCTAGAGACCCCAATGAGCAGTTCTTC.

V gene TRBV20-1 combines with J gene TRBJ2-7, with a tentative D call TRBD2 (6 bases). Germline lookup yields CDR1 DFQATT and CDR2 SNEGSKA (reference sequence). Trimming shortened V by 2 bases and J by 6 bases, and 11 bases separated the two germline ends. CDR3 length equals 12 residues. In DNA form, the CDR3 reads TGCAGTGCTAGATTCCGGGGGTCCGAGCAGTACTTC. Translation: CSARFRGSEQYF.

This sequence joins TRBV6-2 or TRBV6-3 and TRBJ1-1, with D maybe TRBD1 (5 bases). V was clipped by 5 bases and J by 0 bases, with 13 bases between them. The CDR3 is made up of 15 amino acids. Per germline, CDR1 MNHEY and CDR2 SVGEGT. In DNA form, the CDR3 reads TGTGCCAGCAGTACCCCCCCGGGGGTGAACACTGAAGCTTTCTTT. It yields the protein CASSTPPGVNTEAFF.

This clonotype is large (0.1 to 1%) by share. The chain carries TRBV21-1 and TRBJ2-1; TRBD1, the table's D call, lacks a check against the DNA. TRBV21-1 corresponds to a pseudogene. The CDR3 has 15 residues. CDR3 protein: CASSKIGVSYNEQFF. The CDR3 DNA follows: TGTGCCAGCAGCAAAATAGGGGTCTCCTACAATGAGCAGTTCTTC.

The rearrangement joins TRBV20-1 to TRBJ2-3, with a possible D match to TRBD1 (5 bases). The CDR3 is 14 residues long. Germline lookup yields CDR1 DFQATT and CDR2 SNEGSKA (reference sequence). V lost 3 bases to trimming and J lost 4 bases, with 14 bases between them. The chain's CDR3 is CSARRQGLPDTQYF. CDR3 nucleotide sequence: TGCAGTGCTAGGAGGCAGGGTCTCCCAGATACGCAGTATTTT.

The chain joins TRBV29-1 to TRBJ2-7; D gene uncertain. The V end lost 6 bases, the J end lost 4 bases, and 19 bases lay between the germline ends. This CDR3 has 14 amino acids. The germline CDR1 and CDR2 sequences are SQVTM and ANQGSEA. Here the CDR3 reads CSVKRTVDSYEQYF. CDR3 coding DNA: TGCAGCGTCAAACGGACGGTCGATTCTTACGAGCAGTACTTC.

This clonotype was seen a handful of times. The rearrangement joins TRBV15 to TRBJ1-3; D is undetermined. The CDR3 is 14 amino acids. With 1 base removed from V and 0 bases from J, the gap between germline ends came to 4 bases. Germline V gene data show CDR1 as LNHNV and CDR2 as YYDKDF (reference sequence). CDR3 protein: CATSRANSGNTIYF. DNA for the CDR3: TGTGCCACCAGCAGAGCCAACTCTGGAAACACCATATATTTT.

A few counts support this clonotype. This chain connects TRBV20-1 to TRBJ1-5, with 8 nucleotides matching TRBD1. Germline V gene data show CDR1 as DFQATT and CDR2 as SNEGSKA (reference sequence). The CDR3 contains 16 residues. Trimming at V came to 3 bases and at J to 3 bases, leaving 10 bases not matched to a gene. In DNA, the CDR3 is TGCAGTGCTAGCAGACCCGGGACAGGACTCAATCAGCCCCAGCATTTT. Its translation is CSASRPGTGLNQPQHF.

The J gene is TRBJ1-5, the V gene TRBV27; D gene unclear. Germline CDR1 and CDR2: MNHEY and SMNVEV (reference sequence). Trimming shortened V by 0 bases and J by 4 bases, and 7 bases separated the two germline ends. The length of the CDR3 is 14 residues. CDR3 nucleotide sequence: TGTGCCAGCAGTTTATCGCGGCAGAATCAGCCCCAGCATTTT. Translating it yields CASSLSRQNQPQHF.